The count of the clone carrying this T cell receptor beta chain is one. The sample comes from a study of blood T cell repertoires in COVID-19. In Cohort 3, a recovered donor had either two negative PCRs, clearance, or symptom resolution. Germline CDR1 is SQVTM and CDR2 is ANQGSEA. The V gene lost 7 bases and the J gene lost 6 bases, with 15 bases spanning the gap. CDR3 length: 12 residues. Repertoires were generated with immunoSEQ multiplex PCR, while TCRdb's copy carries only in-frame clones and drops some. The data hold hundreds of thousands of clones, with over 75% observed a single time. Sequenced input: PBMCs or T cells enriched from blood (not recorded which). This sequence was found in a man aged 30 to 39 who had recovered from COVID-19. This chain joins TRBV29-1 and TRBJ1-1, with D possibly being TRBD1 (6 bases). The CDR3 DNA is TGCAGCGGGGACACCGACGGGTCTGAAGCTTTCTTT. Its protein product is CSGDTDGSEAFF. Full variable domain (outside the CDR3, taken from reference TRBV29-1 and TRBJ1-1): SAVISQKPSRDICQRGTSLTIQCQVDSQVTMMFWYRQQPGQSLTLIATANQGSEATYESGFVIDKFPISRPNLTFSTLTVSNMSPEDSSIYLCSGDTDGSEAFFGQGTRLTVV.